The T cell receptor (beta chain) described here comes from a study of OX40 agonist ivuxolimab in advanced cancers. Study information: Patients received the agonistic anti-OX40 (CD134) antibody ivuxolimab.

The germline V gene has CDR1 MNHEY and CDR2 SVGAGI. The ends were cut back, 3 bases at V and 3 bases at J, with 7 bases in the middle. The CDR3 has 13 residues. Patients were ruled out by autoimmune disease history or systemic immunosuppression. As to this clone: Different DNA sequences within this sample yield the same CDR3.

Generated by immunoSEQ multiplex PCR, the TCRdb table keeps only in-frame clones and is missing some. Of approximately 26,000 clones in the sample, roughly 80% were seen once. The source is an adult with an advanced solid tumor such as melanoma, head and neck, liver or kidney cancer. The specimen was CD4+ or CD8+ T cells sorted from blood, collected in a trial of the OX40 agonist ivuxolimab. The V gene is TRBV6-5, the J gene TRBJ2-3; D might be TRBD1 (5 bases). Here the CDR3 DNA reads TGTGCCAGCAGTTATCAGGGTACAGATACGCAGTATTTT. It specifies CASSYQGTDTQYF.